The source of this T cell receptor (beta chain) is a study of cytomegalovirus exposure and HLA in healthy donors (dated by TCRdb to 2016 to 2017). Concerning the study at large: An earlier analysis of several hundred of the donors reported 276 Gb of sequence data and about 120 million unique TCR beta sequences obtained from 150 million to 200 million T cells. Approximately 300 gigabases of sequencing data and around 80 million unique TCR sequences made up an early release that covered about 640 HLA-typed donors. Of the roughly 400 genotyped donors, approximately 80% fell in the genetic ancestry cluster associated with self-reported Caucasian donors. The study aimed to test whether cataloging public T cell receptors could reveal signatures of past pathogen exposure. Using immunosequencing, the study profiled T cell repertoires from around 680 subjects and related those repertoires to cytomegalovirus serostatus. A separate validation cohort of some 130 different subjects was used in addition to the 666-subject first cohort. To predict cytomegalovirus infection status, the study brought together high-throughput TCR immunosequencing, statistical association of individual TCRs with disease status, and machine learning. A later analysis re-analyzed previously published TCR beta repertoires from several hundred donors and added high-resolution HLA genotyping to study TCR occurrence patterns. Rather than drawing on any new phenotypic data, the later analysis identified candidate immune exposures from TCR beta sequences and the way those sequences occurred across donors. An earlier analysis of several hundred of the donors used high-throughput TCR beta sequencing to judge whether each TCR beta V gene segment behaved as functional or pseudogenic. Donor age, sex, ethnicity and CMV serostatus were compiled alongside the repertoire data. A later genetic analysis used genome-wide SNP genotypes for 398 of the 666 donors, treating that subset as a discovery cohort. All discovery cohort repertoires had been generated on a single sequencing platform. Both class I and class II loci were covered by HLA typing, at four-digit resolution. The number of typed donors differed by locus: about 620-640 for A, B, C, DRB1 and DQB1; some 540 for DQA1; approximately 610 for DPA1; and around 490 for DPB1. Roughly five DR-DQ haplotypes were handled as single units for association and clustering, since linkage in the cohort was strong. On average, about 200,000 unique TCR beta nucleotide sequences were sequenced per donor among fewer than 500 genotyped donors of the cohort, with 15% to 20% of those sequences being non-productive. Paper-wide results and their limitations: In the study, some 160 TCR beta chains were listed as associated with cytomegalovirus. Roughly uniform sequencing depth across donors was assumed in presence/absence analyses, although this assumption may not hold. The classifier was reported to diagnose cytomegalovirus status with high specificity and sensitivity in both the original and validation cohorts. In an earlier analysis of approximately 590 of the donors, most TCR beta V segments were observed in productive rearrangements about 87% or about 30% of the time, broadly matching IMGT annotations. A later genetic analysis associated a missense DCLRE1C variant with V-gene and J-gene trimming of TCR beta chains, and an independent cohort replicated the association. Most CMV-associated TCR beta chains appeared to be HLA-restricted in a later analysis, and the HLA associations seemed to be driven largely by CMV exposure. Across donors, most TCR sequences were observed very rarely, whereas some public TCRs were present in many individuals. Three of the identified cytomegalovirus-associated TCR beta chains were confirmed in vitro to be specific for cytomegalovirus antigens. In a later genetic analysis, fewer N-insertions in productive TCRs were reported among donors in an Asian-associated ancestry cluster than the 666-donor mean. A further reported finding was that TCR beta sequences accurately predicted the HLA-A and HLA-B alleles for most subjects in the first cohort. A cluster of highly shared sequence variants was judged likely to be a technical artifact of the sequencing pipeline. The only immune exposure information available for the cohort was CMV serostatus. Because HLA typing was unavailable for some donors at each locus, only the typed subset was used in association tests. In this cohort, only TCR beta chains were sequenced, and detectable features were limited by the absence of alpha or paired-chain data. In a later analysis, TCR association rates were found to vary across HLA loci, with the most associated TCRs seen for DRB1 alleles and the fewest for HLA-C alleles. Because the 87-base-pair reads could not distinguish some IMGT-functional V segments, including TRBV6-2 and TRBV6-3, those segments were excluded. In a later analysis, 15,000 to 20,000 TCR beta sequences were associated with specific HLA alleles at a false discovery rate of 0.05. According to the authors, the approach could potentially be generalized to other disease states and immunological phenotypes. A later analysis reported that several top co-occurrence clusters appeared linked to parvovirus B19, influenza, CMV and Epstein-Barr virus. Linkage disequilibrium might explain the correlated functional status among segregating V segments, but an unknown experimental factor could not be ruled out. In a later analysis, HLA-associated TCR beta chains showed more clonal expansion and lower generation probabilities than non-associated chains that were equally common. Strong co-occurrence of HLA alleles, especially DR and DQ, made assigning TCR associations to individual alleles difficult. The earlier analysis of some 560 of the donors excluded 15 to 20 rarely observed V segments, including chromosome 9 orphons, because counts were too low.

Of note for this clone: This clone's antigen is unknown. Nothing much larger sits one base from this clone, and base qualities are not available.

The cohort consisted of 600 to 750 healthy bone marrow donors. At the time of sampling, all cohort members were nominally healthy, though unrecorded immune exposures were likely present. The donor tested CMV seronegative, placing the donor among the 350 or so seronegative members of the cohort. A peripheral blood sample was collected from each donor, and TCR beta sequencing was performed on peripheral blood mononuclear cells. Genomic DNA was extracted from the blood cell samples with the Qiagen DNeasy Blood Extraction Kit. Library preparation was by the immunoSEQ multiplex PCR assay. For the multiplex PCR, a mixture combining 60 forward primers for TCR Vbeta segments and 13 reverse primers for TCR Jbeta segments was used. The CDR3 region of rearranged TCR beta genes was amplified from genomic DNA by a multiplex PCR assay. Amplified TCR beta libraries were sequenced as 87-base-pair reads on the Illumina HiSeq System. In the paper's pipeline: A later analysis tallied about 77 million unique TCR beta chains across the approximately 670 repertoires, and around 10 million of those chains were shared by two or more donors. Raw reads were error-corrected and collapsed into unique sequences by a nearest-neighbor algorithm in which closely related sequences were merged to remove PCR and sequencing errors. CDR3 sequences were aligned to IMGT reference sequences to assign V, D and J gene segments. For a sequence to be retained, a match of at least six nucleotides was required to both a V gene segment and a J gene segment. Rearrangements were called productive when the CDR3 lacked stop codons and stayed in frame with V and J; all others were non-productive. CDR3 was defined by IMGT convention, running from the second conserved V-encoded cysteine to the conserved J-encoded phenylalanine. In an earlier analysis of roughly 610 of the donors, sequences lacking an unambiguous match to a single V gene segment were excluded. In an earlier analysis of approximately 500 of the donors, a V segment was called functional when productive rearrangements were above 56.7%, and segregating when the standard deviation between donors exceeded 5%. To diagnose cytomegalovirus status from the catalog of TCR beta chain sequences, a statistical classification framework was built. In a later analysis, TCR nucleotide sequences were compared against IMGT/GENE-DB human TR gene sequences so that V and J genes could be assigned. In a later analysis, CDR3 sequences and most-parsimonious VDJ recombination scenarios were assigned using the TCRdist pipeline. A later analysis defined each TCR beta chain by its CDR3 amino acid sequence plus V-gene family, and excluded reads lacking a unique V-gene family. As a way to deal with suspected cross-contamination and a sequencing artifact, a later analysis dropped hundreds of nucleotide sequences that were highly shared and had low generation probability. In a later analysis, a clonal expansion index was calculated for each public chain from normalized within-repertoire ranks of inferred template counts. In a later analysis, generation probabilities were computed with a VDJ recombination model fitted to out-of-frame rearrangements, and the resulting probabilities were checked against IGoR. Hypergeometric tests were used in a later analysis to score TCR-TCR, TCR-HLA and TCR-CMV co-occurrence, with a repertoire-size bias correction applied to the TCR pairs. False discovery rates were estimated in a later analysis by permuting HLA or CMV assignments 20 times. In a later analysis, co-occurring TCRs were grouped using DBSCAN, with TCRdist sequence similarity added in when clustering inside HLA-allele-positive subsets. Repertoires with fewer than 30,000 or more than 120,000 public chains were left out of co-occurrence clustering, as were roughly five repertoires with anomalous nucleotide sharing. TCRdb re-hosts the immuneACCESS table, in-frame sequences only. Its copies lack some clones; in the studies checked, an unresolved V gene accounts for under half of them, and the cause for the rest is not known. V and J calls and clone size are copied from that table; D and trimming were computed from the DNA. The sample data list about 140,000 clones, and 80% of these were observed just once. Roughly 4.7% of the sample is held by the ten biggest clonotypes.

CDR1 and CDR2 are drawn from the germline V gene: SQVTM, ANQGSEA. At the junction V is shortened by 8 bases and J by 2 bases; bases outside the gene matches: 11. From the cysteine through the phenylalanine, the CDR3 covers 14 amino acids. Only the CDR3 portion is preserved as DNA: 42 bases, with reading frame beginning at the first base. The sample taken for sequencing was PBMCs. The chain couples TRBV29-1 to TRBJ1-2, and TRBD1 aligns with 7 junction nucleotides. This TCR was recovered from a male donor in good health and CMV-seronegative. The DNA is as follows: TGCAGCCCAAGGGGACAGCCTCTCAACTATGGCTACACCTTC. Its translation is CSPRGQPLNYGYTF.